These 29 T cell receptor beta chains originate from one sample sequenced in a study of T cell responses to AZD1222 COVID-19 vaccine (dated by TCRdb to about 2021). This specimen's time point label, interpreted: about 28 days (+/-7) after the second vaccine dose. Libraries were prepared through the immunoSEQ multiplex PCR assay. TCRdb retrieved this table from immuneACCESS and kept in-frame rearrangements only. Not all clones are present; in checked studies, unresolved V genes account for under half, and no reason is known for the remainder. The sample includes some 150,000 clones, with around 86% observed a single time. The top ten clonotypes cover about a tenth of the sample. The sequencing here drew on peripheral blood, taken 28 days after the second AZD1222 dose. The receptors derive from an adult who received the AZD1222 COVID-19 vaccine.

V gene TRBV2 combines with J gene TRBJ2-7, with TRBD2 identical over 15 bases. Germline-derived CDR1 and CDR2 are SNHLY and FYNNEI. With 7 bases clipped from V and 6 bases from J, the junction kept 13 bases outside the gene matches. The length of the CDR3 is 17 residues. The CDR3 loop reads CASTQGLAGGRSSEQYF. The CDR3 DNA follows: TGTGCCAGCACCCAAGGACTAGCGGGAGGGCGAAGTTCCGAGCAGTACTTC. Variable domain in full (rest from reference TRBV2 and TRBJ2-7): EPEVTQTPSHQVTQMGQEVILRCVPISNHLYFYWYRQILGQKVEFLVSFYNNEISEKSEIFDDQFSVERPDGSNFTLKIRSTKLEDSAMYFCASTQGLAGGRSSEQYFGPGTRLTVT.

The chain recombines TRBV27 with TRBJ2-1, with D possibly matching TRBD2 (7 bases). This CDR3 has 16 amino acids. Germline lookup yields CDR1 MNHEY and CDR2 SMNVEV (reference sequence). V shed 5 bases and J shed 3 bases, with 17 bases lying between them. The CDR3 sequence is CASSLTRGGSYNEQFF. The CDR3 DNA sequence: TGTGCCAGCAGTCTTACTAGGGGGGGTAGCTACAATGAGCAGTTCTTC.

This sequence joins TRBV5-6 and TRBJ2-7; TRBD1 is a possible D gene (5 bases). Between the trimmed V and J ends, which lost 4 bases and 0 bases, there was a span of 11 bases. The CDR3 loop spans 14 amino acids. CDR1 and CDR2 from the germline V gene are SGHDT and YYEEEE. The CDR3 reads CASSQPQGSYEQYF. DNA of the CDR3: TGTGCCAGCAGCCAACCCCAGGGCTCCTACGAGCAGTACTTC.

DNA for the CDR3: TGCAGCGCCGGGAGCGGGAAGAACACCGGGGAGCTGTTTTTT. Protein sequence: CSAGSGKNTGELFF. The chain carries TRBV29-1 and TRBJ2-2; 7 bases line up with TRBD2. The CDR3 runs 14 residues. V shed 7 bases, J shed 1 base, and the junction held 6 bases outside the gene matches. Per germline, CDR1 SQVTM and CDR2 ANQGSEA.

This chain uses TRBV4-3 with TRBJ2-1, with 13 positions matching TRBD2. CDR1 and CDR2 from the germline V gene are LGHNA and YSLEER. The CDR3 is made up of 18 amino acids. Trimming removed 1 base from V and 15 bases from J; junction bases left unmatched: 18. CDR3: CASSQVAGLGTSGAVRFF. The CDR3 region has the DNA TGCGCCAGCAGCCAAGTGGCGGGTCTTGGGACTAGCGGGGCCGTGAGGTTCTTC.

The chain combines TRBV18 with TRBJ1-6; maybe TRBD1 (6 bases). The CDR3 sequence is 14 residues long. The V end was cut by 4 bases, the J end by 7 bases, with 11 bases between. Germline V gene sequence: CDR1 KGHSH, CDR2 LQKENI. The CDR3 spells CASSLQGSNSPLHF. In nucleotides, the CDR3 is TGTGCCAGCTCACTACAGGGTTCAAATTCACCCCTCCACTTT.

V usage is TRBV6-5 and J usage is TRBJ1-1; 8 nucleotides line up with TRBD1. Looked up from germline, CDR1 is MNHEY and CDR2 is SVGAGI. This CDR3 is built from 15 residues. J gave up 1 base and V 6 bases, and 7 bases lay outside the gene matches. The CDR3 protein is CASRDRGQQNTEAFF. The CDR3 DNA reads TGTGCCAGCAGAGACAGGGGACAGCAGAACACTGAAGCTTTCTTT.

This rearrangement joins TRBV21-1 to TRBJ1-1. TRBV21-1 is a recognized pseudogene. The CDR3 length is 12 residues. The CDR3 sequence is CASSSAGSEAFF. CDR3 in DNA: TGTGCCAGCAGCTCGGCAGGGAGCGAAGCTTTCTTT.

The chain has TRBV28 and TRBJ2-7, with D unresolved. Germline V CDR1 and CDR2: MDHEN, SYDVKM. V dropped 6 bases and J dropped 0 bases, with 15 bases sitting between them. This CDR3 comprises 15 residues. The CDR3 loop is CASSRMGGSSYEQYF. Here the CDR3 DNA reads TGTGCCAGCAGCCGCATGGGCGGTAGCTCCTACGAGCAGTACTTC.

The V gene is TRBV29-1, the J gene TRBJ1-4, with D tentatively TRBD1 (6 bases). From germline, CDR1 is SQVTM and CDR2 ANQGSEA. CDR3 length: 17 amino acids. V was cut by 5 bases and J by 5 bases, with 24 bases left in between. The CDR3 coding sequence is TGCAGCGTTAGGGGGGGCCAGGCCTTACGGAAGAATGAAAAACTGTTTTTT. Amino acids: CSVRGGQALRKNEKLFF.

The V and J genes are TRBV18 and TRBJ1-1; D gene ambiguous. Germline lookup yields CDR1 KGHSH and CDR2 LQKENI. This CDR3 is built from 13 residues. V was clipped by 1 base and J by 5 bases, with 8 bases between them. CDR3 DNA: TGTGCCAGCTCACCACAAAGGGAAACTGAAGCTTTCTTT. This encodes CASSPQRETEAFF.

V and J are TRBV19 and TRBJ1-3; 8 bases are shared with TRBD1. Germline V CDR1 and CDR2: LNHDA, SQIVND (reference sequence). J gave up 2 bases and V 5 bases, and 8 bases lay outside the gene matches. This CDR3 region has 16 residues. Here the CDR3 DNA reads TGTGCCAGTAGTTCACCGGGACAGGAGGCTGGAAACACCATATATTTT. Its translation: CASSSPGQEAGNTIYF.

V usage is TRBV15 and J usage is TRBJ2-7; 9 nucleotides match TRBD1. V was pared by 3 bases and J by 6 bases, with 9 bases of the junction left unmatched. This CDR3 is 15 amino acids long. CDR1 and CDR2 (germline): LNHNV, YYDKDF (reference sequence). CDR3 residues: CATSRGDRAYAEQYF. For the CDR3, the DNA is TGTGCCACCAGCAGGGGGGACAGGGCCTACGCCGAGCAGTACTTC.

The CDR3 nucleotides read TGTGCCTGGACTGGGGACAGGGGTAGGTATGGCTACACCTTC. Translated: CAWTGDRGRYGYTF. The chain joins TRBV30 to TRBJ1-2; TRBD1 aligns across 10 bases. Germline CDR1 reads GTSNPN; CDR2 reads SVGIG (reference sequence). V shed 4 bases, J shed 5 bases, and the junction held 7 bases outside the gene matches. The length of the CDR3 is 14 residues.

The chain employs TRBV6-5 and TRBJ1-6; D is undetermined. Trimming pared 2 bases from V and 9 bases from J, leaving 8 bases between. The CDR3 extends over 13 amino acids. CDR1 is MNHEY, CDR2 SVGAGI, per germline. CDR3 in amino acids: CASSYLSTSPLHF. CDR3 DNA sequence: TGTGCCAGCAGTTACCTATCTACTTCACCCCTCCACTTT.

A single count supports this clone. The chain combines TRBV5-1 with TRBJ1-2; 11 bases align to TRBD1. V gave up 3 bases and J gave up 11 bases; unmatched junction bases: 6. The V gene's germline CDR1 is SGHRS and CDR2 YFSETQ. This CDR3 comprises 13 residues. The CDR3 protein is CASSSGQGVQYTF. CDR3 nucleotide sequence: TGCGCCAGCAGCTCGGGACAGGGGGTACAATACACCTTC.

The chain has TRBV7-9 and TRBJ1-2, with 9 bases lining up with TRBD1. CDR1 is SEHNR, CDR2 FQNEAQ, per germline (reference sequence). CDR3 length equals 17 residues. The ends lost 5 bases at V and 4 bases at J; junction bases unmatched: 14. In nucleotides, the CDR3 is TGTGCCAGCAGCCATCCCCCGGGACAGGGACCTCTCTATGGCTACACCTTC. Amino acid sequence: CASSHPPGQGPLYGYTF.

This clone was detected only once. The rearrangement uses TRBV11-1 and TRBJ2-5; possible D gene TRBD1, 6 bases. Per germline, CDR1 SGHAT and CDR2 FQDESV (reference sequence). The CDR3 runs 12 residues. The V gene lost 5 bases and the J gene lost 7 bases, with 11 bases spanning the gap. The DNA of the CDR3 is TGTGCCAGCAGCGTACCCAGGGGGACCCAGTACTTC. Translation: CASSVPRGTQYF.

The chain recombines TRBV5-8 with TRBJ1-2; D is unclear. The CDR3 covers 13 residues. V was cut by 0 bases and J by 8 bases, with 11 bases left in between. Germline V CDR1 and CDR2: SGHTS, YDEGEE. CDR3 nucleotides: TGTGCCAGCAGCTTGGTCCCGACGGGAGGCTACACCTTC. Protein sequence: CASSLVPTGGYTF.

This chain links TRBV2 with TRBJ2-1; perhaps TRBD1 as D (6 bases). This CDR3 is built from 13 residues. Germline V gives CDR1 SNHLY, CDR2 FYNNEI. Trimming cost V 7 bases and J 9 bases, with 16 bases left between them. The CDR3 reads CASNEQGLGEQFF. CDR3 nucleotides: TGTGCCAGCAACGAACAGGGATTGGGTGAGCAGTTCTTC.

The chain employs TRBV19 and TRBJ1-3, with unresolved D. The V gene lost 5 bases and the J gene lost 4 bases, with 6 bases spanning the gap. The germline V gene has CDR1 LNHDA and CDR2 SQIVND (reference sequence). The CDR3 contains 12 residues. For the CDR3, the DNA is TGTGCCAGTAGTCTGCCGGGAAACACCATATATTTT. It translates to CASSLPGNTIYF.

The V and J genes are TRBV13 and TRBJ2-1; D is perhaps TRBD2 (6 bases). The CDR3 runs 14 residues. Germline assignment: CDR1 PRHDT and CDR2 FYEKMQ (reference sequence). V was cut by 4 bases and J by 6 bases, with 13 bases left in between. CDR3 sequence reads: CASSSQGGVNEQFF. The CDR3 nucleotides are TGTGCCAGCAGCTCCCAGGGCGGGGTCAATGAGCAGTTCTTC.

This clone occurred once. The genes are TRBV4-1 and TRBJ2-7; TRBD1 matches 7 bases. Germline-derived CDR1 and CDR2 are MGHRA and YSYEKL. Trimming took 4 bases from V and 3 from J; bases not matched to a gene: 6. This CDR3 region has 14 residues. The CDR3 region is CASSPTGQSYEQYF. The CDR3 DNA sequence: TGCGCCAGCAGCCCCACGGGACAGAGCTACGAGCAGTACTTC.

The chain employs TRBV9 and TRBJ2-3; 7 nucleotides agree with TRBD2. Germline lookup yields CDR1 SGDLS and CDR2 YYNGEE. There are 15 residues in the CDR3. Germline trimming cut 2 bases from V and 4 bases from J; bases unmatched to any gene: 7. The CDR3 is CASSVAGGSSDTQYF. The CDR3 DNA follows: TGTGCCAGCAGCGTGGCGGGCGGGAGTTCAGATACGCAGTATTTT. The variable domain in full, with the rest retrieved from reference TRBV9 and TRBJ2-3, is DSGVTQTPKHLITATGQRVTLRCSPRSGDLSVYWYQQSLDQGLQFLIQYYNGEERAKGNILERFSAQQFPDLHSELNLSSLELGDSALYFCASSVAGGSSDTQYFGPGTRLTVL.

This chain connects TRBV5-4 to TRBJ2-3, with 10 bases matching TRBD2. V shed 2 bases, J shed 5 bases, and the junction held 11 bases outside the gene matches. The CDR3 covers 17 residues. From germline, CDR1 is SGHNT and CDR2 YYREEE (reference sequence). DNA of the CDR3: TGTGCCAGCAGCTTTTACCTAGCGGGAGAAAGGGTAGATACGCAGTATTTT. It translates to CASSFYLAGERVDTQYF.

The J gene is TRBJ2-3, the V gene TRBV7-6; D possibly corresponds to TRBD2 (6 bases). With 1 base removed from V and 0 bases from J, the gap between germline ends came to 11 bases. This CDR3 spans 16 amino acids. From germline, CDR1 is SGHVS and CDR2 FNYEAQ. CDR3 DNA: TGTGCCAGCAGCTTAGATCGGCGGGGAAGCACAGATACGCAGTATTTT. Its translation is CASSLDRRGSTDTQYF. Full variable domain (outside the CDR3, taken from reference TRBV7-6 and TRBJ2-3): GAGVSQSPRYKVTKRGQDVALRCDPISGHVSLYWYRQALGQGPEFLTYFNYEAQQDKSGLPNDRFSAERPEGSISTLTIQRTEQRDSAMYRCASSLDRRGSTDTQYFGPGTRLTVL.

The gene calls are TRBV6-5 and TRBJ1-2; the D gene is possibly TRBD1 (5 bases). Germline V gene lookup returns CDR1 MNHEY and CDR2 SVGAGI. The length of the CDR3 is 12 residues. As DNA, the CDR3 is TGTGTTATTGGGGGGGGAAACCGTGGCTACACCTTC. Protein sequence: CVIGGGNRGYTF.

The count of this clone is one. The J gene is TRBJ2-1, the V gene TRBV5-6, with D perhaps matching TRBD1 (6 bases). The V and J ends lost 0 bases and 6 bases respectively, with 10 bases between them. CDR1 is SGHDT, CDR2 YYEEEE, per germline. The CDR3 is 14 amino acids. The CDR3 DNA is TGTGCCAGCAGCTTGGTCTCCAGGGGCAATGAGCAGTTCTTC. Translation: CASSLVSRGNEQFF.

The CDR3 coding sequence is TGTGCCATCGGGAGGACAGGGAATCAGCCCCAGCATTTT. Amino acid sequence: CAIGRTGNQPQHF. The V gene is TRBV10-3, the J gene TRBJ1-5, with TRBD1 identical over 8 bases. Looked up from germline, CDR1 is ENHRY and CDR2 is SYGVKD. The CDR3 length is 13 residues. Trimming cost V 8 bases and J 4 bases; bases outside gene matches: 4.